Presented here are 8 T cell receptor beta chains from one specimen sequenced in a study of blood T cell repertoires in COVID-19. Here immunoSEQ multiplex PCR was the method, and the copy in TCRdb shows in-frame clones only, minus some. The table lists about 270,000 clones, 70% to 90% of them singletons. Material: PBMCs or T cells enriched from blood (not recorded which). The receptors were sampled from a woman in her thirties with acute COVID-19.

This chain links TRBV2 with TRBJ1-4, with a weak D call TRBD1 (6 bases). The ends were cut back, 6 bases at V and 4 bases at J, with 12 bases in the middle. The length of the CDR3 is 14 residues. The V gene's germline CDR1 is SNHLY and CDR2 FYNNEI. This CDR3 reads CASSMTGINEKLFF. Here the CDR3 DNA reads TGTGCCAGCAGCATGACAGGAATTAATGAAAAACTGTTTTTT.

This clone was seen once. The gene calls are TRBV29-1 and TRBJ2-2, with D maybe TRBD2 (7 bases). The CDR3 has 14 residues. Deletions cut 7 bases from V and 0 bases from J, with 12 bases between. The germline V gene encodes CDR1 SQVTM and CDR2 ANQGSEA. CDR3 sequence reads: CSGAGATNTGELFF. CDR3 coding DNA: TGCAGCGGGGCGGGGGCGACGAACACCGGGGAGCTGTTTTTT.

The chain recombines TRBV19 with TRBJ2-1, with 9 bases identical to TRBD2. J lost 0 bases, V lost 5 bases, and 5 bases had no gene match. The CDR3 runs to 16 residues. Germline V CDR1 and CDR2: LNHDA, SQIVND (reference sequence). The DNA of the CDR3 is TGTGCCAGTAGTGCCGATAGCGGGAGCTCCTACAATGAGCAGTTCTTC. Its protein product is CASSADSGSSYNEQFF.

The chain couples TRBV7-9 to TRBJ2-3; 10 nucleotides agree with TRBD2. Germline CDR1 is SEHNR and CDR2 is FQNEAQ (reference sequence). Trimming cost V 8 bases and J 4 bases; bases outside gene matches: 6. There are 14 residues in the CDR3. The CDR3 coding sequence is TGTGCCAGCTTGACTAGCGGGTCGGCAGATACGCAGTATTTT. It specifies CASLTSGSADTQYF.

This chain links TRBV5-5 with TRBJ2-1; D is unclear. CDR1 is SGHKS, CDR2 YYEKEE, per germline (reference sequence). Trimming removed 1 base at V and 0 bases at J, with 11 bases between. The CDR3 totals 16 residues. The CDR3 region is CASSLSLLSSYNEQFF. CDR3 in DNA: TGTGCCAGCAGCTTGAGCCTTTTGAGCTCCTACAATGAGCAGTTCTTC.

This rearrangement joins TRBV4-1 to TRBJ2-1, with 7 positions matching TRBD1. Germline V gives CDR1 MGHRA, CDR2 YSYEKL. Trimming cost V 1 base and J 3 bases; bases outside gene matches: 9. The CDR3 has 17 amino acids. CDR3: CASSQGGLRGLYNEQFF. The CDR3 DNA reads TGCGCCAGCAGCCAAGGAGGTCTGAGGGGGCTCTACAATGAGCAGTTCTTC.

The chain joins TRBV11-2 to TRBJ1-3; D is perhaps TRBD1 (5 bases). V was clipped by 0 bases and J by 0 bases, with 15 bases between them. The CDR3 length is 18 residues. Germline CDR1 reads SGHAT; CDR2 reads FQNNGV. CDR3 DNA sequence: TGTGCCAGCAGCTTAGATATAGGACAAAGGATCTCTGGAAACACCATATATTTT. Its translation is CASSLDIGQRISGNTIYF.

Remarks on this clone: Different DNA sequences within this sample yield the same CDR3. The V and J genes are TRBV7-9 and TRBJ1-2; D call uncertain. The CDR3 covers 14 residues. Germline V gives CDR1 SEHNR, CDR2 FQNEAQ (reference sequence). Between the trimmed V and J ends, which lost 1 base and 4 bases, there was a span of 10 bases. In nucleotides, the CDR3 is TGTGCCAGCAGCTTAGTTGAGGCAACCTATGGCTACACCTTC. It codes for CASSLVEATYGYTF. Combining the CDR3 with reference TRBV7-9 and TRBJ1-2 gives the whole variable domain DTGVSQNPRHKITKRGQNVTFRCDPISEHNRLYWYRQTLGQGPEFLTYFQNEAQLEKSRLLSDRFSAERPKGSFSTLEIQRTEQGDSAMYLCASSLVEATYGYTFGSGTRLTVV.